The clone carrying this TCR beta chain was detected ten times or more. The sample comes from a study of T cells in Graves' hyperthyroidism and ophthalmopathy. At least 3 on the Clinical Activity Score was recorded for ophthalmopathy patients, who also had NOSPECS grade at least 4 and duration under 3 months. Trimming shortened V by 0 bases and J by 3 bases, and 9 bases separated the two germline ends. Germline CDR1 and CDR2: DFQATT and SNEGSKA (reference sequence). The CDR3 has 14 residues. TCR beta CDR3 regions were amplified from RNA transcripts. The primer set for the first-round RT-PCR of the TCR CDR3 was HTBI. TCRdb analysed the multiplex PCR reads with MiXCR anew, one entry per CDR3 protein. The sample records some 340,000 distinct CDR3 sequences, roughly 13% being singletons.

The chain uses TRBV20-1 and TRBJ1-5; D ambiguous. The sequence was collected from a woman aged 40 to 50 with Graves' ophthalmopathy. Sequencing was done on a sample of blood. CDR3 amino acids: CSARDRRFNQPQHF. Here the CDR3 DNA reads TGCAGTGCTAGAGATCGCAGGTTCAATCAGCCCCAGCATTTT.